The 28 T cell receptor beta chains given below trace back to one sample, sequenced in a study of monozygotic twins with inflammatory bowel disease. From its re-call of the 5' RACE reads, TCRdb lists each CDR3 protein once, without DNA. In all, the sample yields approximately 400,000 distinct CDR3 sequences. Sequenced sample: blood. These receptors all come from a human donor with ulcerative colitis or Crohn's disease, or a healthy co-twin of an affected twin (not recorded which).

This rearrangement joins TRBV20-1 to TRBJ1-1; TCRdb calls TRBD1, which cannot be checked without DNA. CDR3 length: 16 residues. Germline loops: CDR1 DFQATT, CDR2 SNEGSKA (reference sequence). The CDR3 protein is CSARDSGQGWNTEAFF.

The chain combines TRBV4-1 with TRBJ2-3. Germline values: CDR1 MGHRA, CDR2 YSYEKL. The CDR3 length is 12 residues. The CDR3 is CASSRTADTQYF.

The rearrangement uses TRBV28 and TRBJ2-7; lacking DNA, the TRBD2 call made by TCRdb goes unchecked. The CDR3 consists of 12 residues. CDR1 and CDR2 from the germline V gene are MDHEN and SYDVKM. CDR3 amino acids: CAGGTSGYEQYF.

The chain is built from TRBV25-1 and TRBJ1-2; TCRdb's D call of TRBD1 is untestable without DNA. Germline CDR1 reads MGHDK; CDR2 reads SYGVNS. The CDR3 is 15 residues long. CDR3 sequence reads: CASSEQFRDGYGYTF.

This chain uses TRBV24-1 with TRBJ2-5; absent DNA, TCRdb's TRBD1 call cannot be checked. The CDR3 consists of 15 residues. Germline V lookup: CDR1 KGHDR, CDR2 SFDVKD. The CDR3 sequence: CATSDQRGRRETQYF.

V is TRBV30 and J is TRBJ2-5. CDR3 length: 15 residues. Per the germline V gene, CDR1 is GTSNPN and CDR2 is SVGIG (reference sequence). This chain's CDR3 is CAWSVLVGPQETQYF.

V usage is TRBV28 and J usage is TRBJ2-2; checking the TCRdb D call of TRBD1 is not possible without DNA. This CDR3 has 16 amino acids. Germline-derived CDR1 and CDR2 are MDHEN and SYDVKM. CDR3 residues: CASTPWTGLITGELFF.

This chain joins TRBV12-3 or TRBV12-4 and TRBJ2-1; the TCRdb call, TRBD2, lacks DNA for checking. This CDR3 is 15 amino acids long. The CDR3 loop is CASRKGTSGSNEQFF.

This chain links TRBV5-1 with TRBJ2-5; TCRdb's assignment of TRBD2 cannot be checked, as there is no DNA. The CDR3 contains 15 residues. The V gene's germline CDR1 is SGHRS and CDR2 YFSETQ. This CDR3 reads CASSLERAGQETQYF.

The chain is built from TRBV4-3 and TRBJ1-2; TCRdb indicates TRBD1, and absent DNA this call remains unverified. The CDR3 sequence is 14 residues long. Looked up from germline, CDR1 is LGHNA and CDR2 is YSLEER. CDR3 in amino acids: CASSPGTGGVGYTF.

The rearrangement joins TRBV11-2 to TRBJ2-3; TCRdb's D gene call, TRBD2, goes unchecked for lack of DNA. From germline, CDR1 is SGHAT and CDR2 FQNNGV. The CDR3 contains 15 residues. The CDR3 protein is CASSRSSGGRDTQYF.

The chain carries TRBV28 and TRBJ2-7; lacking DNA, the TRBD2 call made by TCRdb goes unchecked. The CDR3 has 12 residues. Germline V gene lookup returns CDR1 MDHEN and CDR2 SYDVKM. CDR3 amino acids: CAAVGLSYEQYF. Supplemented by reference TRBV28 and TRBJ2-7, the full variable domain reads DVKVTQSSRYLVKRTGEKVFLECVQDMDHENMFWYRQDPGLGLRLIYFSYDVKMKEKGDIPEGYSVSREKKERFSLILESASTNQTSMYLCAAVGLSYEQYFGPGTRLTVT.

This chain joins TRBV25-1 and TRBJ1-1; TCRdb picks TRBD1, but there is no DNA to check that call. The V gene's germline CDR1 is MGHDK and CDR2 SYGVNS. This CDR3 has 15 residues. The CDR3 sequence: CASSEGDRGTTEAFF. Drawing the rest from reference TRBV25-1 and TRBJ1-1, the complete variable domain is EADIYQTPRYLVIGTGKKITLECSQTMGHDKMYWYQQDPGMELHLIHYSYGVNSTEKGDLSSESTVSRIRTEHFPLTLESARPSHTSQYLCASSEGDRGTTEAFFGQGTRLTVV.

CDR3 protein: CATSDPGQGRTGELFF. J is TRBJ2-2 and V is TRBV24-1; the D call from TCRdb, TRBD1, cannot be confirmed without DNA. The CDR3 spans 16 residues. The germline V gene has CDR1 KGHDR and CDR2 SFDVKD.

V gene TRBV5-1 combines with J gene TRBJ1-5; with no DNA, the TCRdb D assignment of TRBD1 cannot be verified. The length of the CDR3 is 14 residues. Germline CDR1 reads SGHRS; CDR2 reads YFSETQ. The CDR3: CASSYGTDNQPQHF. Full variable domain (outside the CDR3, taken from reference TRBV5-1 and TRBJ1-5): KAGVTQTPRYLIKTRGQQVTLSCSPISGHRSVSWYQQTPGQGLQFLFEYFSETQRNKGNFPGRFSGRQFSNSRSEMNVSTLELGDSALYLCASSYGTDNQPQHFGDGTRLSIL.

This sequence joins TRBV6-2 or TRBV6-3 and TRBJ1-3. The CDR3 has 14 residues. Per the germline V gene, CDR1 is MNHEY and CDR2 is SVGEGT. This CDR3 reads CASGTRRFGNTIYF.

The V call is TRBV5-1, the J call TRBJ2-2; checking the TCRdb D call of TRBD1 is not possible without DNA. CDR3 length: 16 residues. The germline V gene has CDR1 SGHRS and CDR2 YFSETQ. The CDR3 sequence: CASSSLDRSNTGELFF. The full variable domain, completed using reference TRBV5-1 and TRBJ2-2, is KAGVTQTPRYLIKTRGQQVTLSCSPISGHRSVSWYQQTPGQGLQFLFEYFSETQRNKGNFPGRFSGRQFSNSRSEMNVSTLELGDSALYLCASSSLDRSNTGELFFGEGSRLTVL.

The chain employs TRBV18 and TRBJ2-2; TCRdb names TRBD2, which stays unverified in the absence of DNA. The CDR3 is 16 amino acids. Germline assignment: CDR1 KGHSH and CDR2 LQKENI. The CDR3 sequence is CASSPLAGGETGELFF.

The rearrangement uses TRBV28 and TRBJ2-1; TCRdb indicates TRBD2, and absent DNA this call remains unverified. The CDR3 has 15 amino acids. The germline CDR1 and CDR2 sequences are MDHEN and SYDVKM. The chain's CDR3 is CASSPVAGGPGEQFF.

The genes are TRBV7-9 and TRBJ2-2. The CDR3 sequence is 14 residues long. CDR1 and CDR2 from the germline V gene are SEHNR and FQNEAQ (reference sequence). The CDR3 spells CASSLGLAAGELFF.

This chain joins TRBV5-1 and TRBJ2-3; the D call from TCRdb, TRBD1, cannot be confirmed without DNA. The CDR3 spans 14 residues. Germline CDR1 SGHRS, CDR2 YFSETQ. The CDR3 loop is CASSLVPGTDTQYF.

The V gene is TRBV5-6, the J gene TRBJ2-1. The germline CDR1 and CDR2 sequences are SGHDT and YYEEEE. The CDR3 extends over 13 amino acids. The CDR3 sequence: CASSSDFNNEQFF.

The rearrangement joins TRBV6-1 to TRBJ2-2; TCRdb's D gene call, TRBD1, goes unchecked for lack of DNA. This CDR3 has 15 amino acids. In germline, CDR1 is MNHNS, CDR2 SASEGT. CDR3 in amino acids: CASSTNPTGTGELFF.

The chain is built from TRBV7-9 and TRBJ2-5. The CDR3 length is 13 residues. Germline V lookup: CDR1 SEHNR, CDR2 FQNEAQ (reference sequence). CDR3 sequence reads: CASSFSTGETQYF.

The chain links TRBV12-3 or TRBV12-4 to TRBJ1-6. The CDR3 consists of 16 residues. CDR3 sequence reads: CASSLGEVFGDSPLHF.

The chain employs TRBV10-3 and TRBJ2-5; TCRdb gives TRBD2 as the D gene, but with no DNA this cannot be confirmed. The CDR3 is 12 amino acids. Germline assignment: CDR1 ENHRY and CDR2 SYGVKD. This CDR3 is CAIGSTRGTQYF.

The chain couples TRBV12-3 or TRBV12-4 to TRBJ1-5; TCRdb designates TRBD1, a call that cannot be tested without DNA. The CDR3 covers 13 residues. The CDR3 loop reads CASSLGGFQPQHF.

The chain links TRBV5-4 to TRBJ2-3; the D call from TCRdb, TRBD1, cannot be confirmed without DNA. In germline, CDR1 is SGHNT, CDR2 YYREEE (reference sequence). The CDR3 has 15 amino acids. This CDR3 is CASSLGGQPGDTQYF.